These T cell receptor beta chains were read from a single sample in a study of glioma-infiltrating T cells after dendritic cell vaccination. The assay was immunoSEQ multiplex PCR, and TCRdb's table has in-frame clones only and misses some. The top ten hold 2% to 2.5% of the sample, which has fewer than 85,000 clones, roughly four fifths seen once. Sequenced material: blood, taken before dendritic cell vaccination. The receptors were sampled from a human donor with glioblastoma. CDR3s include the opening cysteine and the closing phenylalanine or tryptophan. A D gene is named only where the DNA matches it firmly. Size is stated for part of the rows, as once, few or many counts, or as a class when the clone is expanded.

CDR3	DNA	J	D	size	V
CASSFVPGGNGELFF	TGTGCCAGCAGCTTCGTGCCAGGGGGCAACGGGGAGCTGTTTTTT	TRBJ2-2	TRBD1	few	TRBV7-2
CASRISQTSTEAFF	TGTGCCAGCAGGATAAGCCAAACGAGCACTGAAGCTTTCTTT	TRBJ1-1	.	.	TRBV2
CASSIYPGQGKSTNEKLFF	TGTGCCAGTAGTATTTACCCGGGACAGGGAAAATCAACTAATGAAAAACTGTTTTTT	TRBJ1-4	TRBD1	.	TRBV19
CASTLSGAPGLGGYTF	TGTGCCAGCACCTTGAGCGGAGCCCCGGGATTGGGAGGCTACACCTTC	TRBJ1-2	.	.	TRBV28
CASSIGDRGTLKGYGYTF	TGTGCCAGTAGTATCGGGGACAGGGGCACATTGAAGGGCTATGGCTACACCTTC	TRBJ1-2	TRBD1	.	TRBV19
CASSLAHSSYEQYF	TGTGCCAGCAGCTTAGCGCACAGTTCCTACGAGCAGTACTTC	TRBJ2-7	.	once	TRBV7-2
CASSLEAGNTEAFF	TGCGCCAGCAGCTTGGAGGCAGGGAACACTGAAGCTTTCTTT	TRBJ1-1	.	.	TRBV5-1
CASGLSGGTGNTIYF	TGTGCTAGTGGTTTGTCGGGTGGAACTGGAAACACCATATATTTT	TRBJ1-3	.	.	TRBV12-5
CAIPPRYSPLHF	TGTGCCATTCCCCCTCGGTATTCACCCCTCCACTTT	TRBJ1-6	.	.	TRBV14
CASKRQGVSTDTQYF	TGTGCCAGCAAAAGACAGGGGGTTAGCACAGATACGCAGTATTTT	TRBJ2-3	TRBD1	.	TRBV6-4
CASSLLPANYGYTF	TGTGCCAGCAGCTTGTTACCAGCTAACTATGGCTACACCTTC	TRBJ1-2	.	.	TRBV5-6
CASSSTGVGTEAFF	TGTGCCAGCAGCTCTACAGGAGTGGGCACTGAAGCTTTCTTT	TRBJ1-1	.	few	TRBV7-3
CASSQSGSRANVLTF	TGCGCCAGCAGCCAGTCGGGTTCTCGGGCCAACGTCCTGACTTTC	TRBJ2-6	.	once	TRBV5-1
CASSQLGTSGKETQYF	TGCGCCAGCAGCCAACTGGGGACTAGCGGTAAAGAGACCCAGTACTTC	TRBJ2-5	TRBD2	once	TRBV4-1
CASGFPLTTTGTGEGNQPQHF	TGTGCTAGTGGTTTCCCCCTCACCACTACCGGGACAGGGGAAGGCAATCAGCCCCAGCATTTT	TRBJ1-5	TRBD1	.	TRBV12-5
CASSSFTGVILGTEAFF	TGTGCCAGCAGCTCCTTTACAGGGGTCATACTTGGCACTGAAGCTTTCTTT	TRBJ1-1	TRBD1	.	TRBV7-9
CASSYSGRTGPLIF	TGTGCCAGCAGTTACTCGGGCCGGACAGGGCCTCTCATCTTC	TRBJ1-2	TRBD1	.	TRBV6-5
CASSPGTGTNEKLFF	TGTGCCAGCAGCCCAGGGACAGGAACTAATGAAAAACTGTTTTTT	TRBJ1-4	TRBD1	.	TRBV7-9
CSVEGQGVTEAFF	TGCAGCGTTGAAGGGCAGGGTGTGACTGAAGCTTTCTTT	TRBJ1-1	.	.	TRBV29-1
CASSLSSGARDEQYF	TGTGCCAGCAGCTTATCTAGCGGGGCTCGCGACGAGCAGTACTTC	TRBJ2-7	TRBD2	.	TRBV7-9
CASSQVSSRSYDEQFF	TGTGCCAGCAGCCAAGTATCGTCTAGGTCATATGATGAGCAGTTCTTC	TRBJ2-1	.	few	TRBV4-2
CASSLRQSDTGELFF	TGCGCCAGCAGCTTGCGACAGTCGGACACCGGGGAGCTGTTTTTT	TRBJ2-2	.	few	TRBV5-1
CASRGTQETQYF	TGTGCCAGCAGGGGCACTCAAGAGACCCAGTACTTC	TRBJ2-5	.	.	TRBV28
CASNTGHGKTYGYTF	TGTGCCAGCAACACAGGACACGGAAAAACCTATGGCTACACCTTC	TRBJ1-2	.	.	TRBV2
CASRNGHVYPYEQYF	TGTGCCAGCAGAAACGGACATGTCTACCCGTACGAGCAGTACTTC	TRBJ2-7	.	.	TRBV25-1
CASTDRATNEKLFF	TGTGCCAGCACAGACAGAGCAACTAATGAAAAACTGTTTTTT	TRBJ1-4	.	.	TRBV2
CASNGQDTGELFF	TGTGCCAGCAATGGGCAAGACACCGGGGAGCTGTTTTTT	TRBJ2-2	.	.	TRBV27
CASQQLGGATYEQYF	TGTGCCAGCCAGCAACTTGGCGGGGCCACCTACGAGCAGTACTTC	TRBJ2-7	.	.	TRBV13
CASSSIQGSSYNEQFF	TGTGCCAGCAGTTCAATCCAGGGGTCTTCCTACAATGAGCAGTTCTTC	TRBJ2-1	.	once	TRBV5-6
CASRFTSGNHNEQFF	TGTGCCAGCAGATTCACTAGCGGGAACCACAATGAGCAGTTCTTC	TRBJ2-1	TRBD2	.	TRBV6-5
CASYSGGSTGELFF	TGCGCCAGCTATAGCGGGGGGAGCACCGGGGAGCTGTTTTTT	TRBJ2-2	TRBD2	.	TRBV5-1
CASSYWANTEAFF	TGTGCCAGCAGTTATTGGGCGAACACTGAAGCTTTCTTT	TRBJ1-1	.	.	TRBV6-5
CASSMWGQGTEAFF	TGTGCCAGTAGTATGTGGGGACAGGGCACTGAAGCTTTCTTT	TRBJ1-1	TRBD1	.	TRBV19
CASSWRGPEDYGYTF	TGTGCCAGCAGCTGGCGGGGTCCGGAGGACTATGGCTACACCTTC	TRBJ1-2	.	.	TRBV6-5
CATFEGLYNEQFF	TGTGCGACATTTGAGGGCCTTTACAATGAGCAGTTCTTC	TRBJ2-1	.	.	TRBV2
CASSVGSPETQYF	TGTGCCAGCAGTGTGGGCAGCCCAGAGACCCAGTACTTC	TRBJ2-5	.	.	TRBV6-1